This TCR beta chain was profiled in a study of cytomegalovirus exposure and HLA in healthy donors. The overall study: The roughly 120 million unique TCR beta sequences, from roughly 170 million T cells, were found by an earlier analysis.

The V end was cut by 2 bases, the J end by 1 base, with 10 bases between. The CDR3 has 15 residues. Germline values: CDR1 SGHTA, CDR2 FQGNSA. PCR employed 60 Vbeta and 13 Jbeta primers. Authors' data handling: Later, an analysis found about 80 million unique TCR beta chains, and about 9.9 million of these were shared. Clones were read by immunoSEQ multiplex PCR, and TCRdb kept only the in-frame ones, dropping some. That table furnishes V, J and clone size, whereas the DNA furnished D and trimming. The table shows about 94,000 clones, with roughly 75% occurring only once. Note on this clone: Its antigen is unidentified. The sample carries other DNA sequences with the same CDR3.

Study-wide findings and caveats: In a later analysis, HLA-associated TCR beta chains were more clonally expanded than equally common others. In all likelihood, a cluster of highly shared sequence variants was a sequencing artifact.

Sample: PBMCs. The sequence was obtained from a woman aged 60 to 75 in good health and CMV-seronegative. The chain links TRBV7-2 to TRBJ2-3; D is perhaps TRBD2 (5 bases). CDR3 in amino acids: CASSLRETGTDTQYF. The CDR3 coding sequence is TGTGCCAGCAGCTTAAGGGAGACGGGCACAGATACGCAGTATTTT.